This TCR beta chain is from a study of cytomegalovirus exposure and HLA in healthy donors. Study findings and constraints: Analysis was carried out at a later point, and it linked a missense DCLRE1C variant to TCR beta V- and J-gene trimming.

V lost 0 bases and J lost 2, with 21 bases in between. Germline CDR1 SGDLS, CDR2 YYNGEE. CDR3 length: 18 amino acids. Amplification used 60 Vbeta primers and 13 Jbeta primers. Generated by immunoSEQ multiplex PCR, the TCRdb table keeps only in-frame clones and is missing some. The sample lists about 170,000 clones, 70% to 80% occurring once. A remark on this clone: Antigen unknown.

The receptor's source is a woman in her fifties or sixties in good health and CMV-seronegative. The chain links TRBV9 to TRBJ2-7, with D perhaps matching TRBD1 (6 bases). The sample consisted of PBMCs. The CDR3 loop reads CASSVGGILQGIPYEQYF. As DNA, the CDR3 is TGTGCCAGCAGCGTAGGGGGGATACTACAGGGAATCCCCTACGAGCAGTACTTC.